Sequencing of this TCR beta chain was carried out in a study of blood T cell repertoires in COVID-19. Study summary: The United States, Italy and Spain were the sources of the acute and convalescent COVID-19 samples.

This clone was observed once. CDR1 SGHRS and CDR2 YFSETQ come from the germline V gene. Trimming pared 0 bases from V and 3 bases from J, leaving 12 bases between. CDR3 length equals 16 residues. Seattle's cohort entered during active infection and was followed longitudinally. Sequencing used immunoSEQ multiplex PCR; TCRdb keeps in-frame clones, though not all of them. The table has 450,000 or so clones, over 85% seen once; the top ten hold roughly 0.87%. The material sequenced was peripheral blood. The clonotype originates from a man aged 18 to 30 with COVID-19, enrolled during active disease. V usage is TRBV5-1 and J usage is TRBJ2-2; D is undetermined. The CDR3 protein is CASSLAFSSDTGELFF. Here the CDR3 DNA reads TGCGCCAGCAGCTTGGCGTTTTCCAGCGACACCGGGGAGCTGTTTTTT.